Described below is a single TCR beta chain sequence and its context. This record comes from a study of cytomegalovirus exposure and HLA in healthy donors. Sequencing used immunoSEQ multiplex PCR; TCRdb keeps in-frame clones, though not all of them. Of roughly 230,000 clones detected, 80% to 95% appear once; the ten largest clones hold 3.1%. This CDR3 comprises 12 residues. Germline trimming cut 9 bases from V and 2 bases from J; bases unmatched to any gene: 0. Germline loops: CDR1 SNHLY, CDR2 FYNNEI. The chain joins TRBV2 to TRBJ2-1; 8 bases agree with TRBD1. The TCR comes from a woman younger than 45 in good health and CMV-seronegative. The material sequenced was PBMCs. CDR3 sequence: CARQGAYNEQFF. Written as DNA, the CDR3 is TGTGCCAGACAGGGGGCCTACAATGAGCAGTTCTTC.